This TCR beta chain was captured by sequencing in a study of Ad26.COV2.S vaccination and SARS-CoV-2 variants (dated by TCRdb to about 2021). Notes on the research overall: Donors in the vaccine arm were drawn from COV1001, a multicentre, randomized, double-blind, placebo-controlled phase I-IIa trial testing Ad26.COV2.S in healthy adults. A total of approximately 30 samples were included in the TCR-sequenced set, comprising roughly 19 Ad26.COV2.S vaccine recipients, 5 placebo recipients and 8 SARS-CoV-2 convalescent individuals. Investigators did not know the trial group allocation while performing experiments and assessing outcomes. Ad26.COV2.S was given intramuscularly at 5x10^10 or 1x10^11 viral particles, as a single shot or as two shots 56 days apart. The specificity and breadth of SARS-CoV-2-reactive T cell receptors after Ad26.COV2.S vaccination were assessed by TCRbeta repertoire sequencing. Trial participants were randomized into five groups of five, in which low-dose or high-dose Ad26.COV2.S was given once or twice, or placebo was given on both occasions. What the authors observed across the whole study: Higher spike-specific TCR breadth was observed in Ad26.COV2.S recipients than in placebo recipients (P = 0.0014). Vaccine and placebo recipients had comparable non-spike TCR breadth, which fits with the vaccine containing only spike. The study was not powered for comparison of responses between vaccine doses or regimens. After vaccination, spike-specific CD8+ and CD4+ T cell responses were reported to show substantial breadth. The authors noted that total T cell responses may have been underestimated by the TCR breadth and depth analyses.

The CDR3, cysteine through phenylalanine, is 14 amino acids long. Just the 42-base CDR3 DNA is kept, in frame starting at base 1. Trimming accounts for 3 bases at V and 7 bases at J, while the number of junction bases matched to no gene is 11. From a lookup of the germline V gene, CDR1 and CDR2 are SQVTM and ANQGSEA. The immunoSEQ Assay was the method used to sequence TCRbeta CDR3 regions. After extraction, genomic DNA underwent amplification by bias-controlled multiplex PCR, followed by high-throughput sequencing. Per the source publication's procedure: To quantify the absolute abundance of each unique TCRbeta CDR3 region, sequences were collapsed and filtered. T cell fraction was estimated by normalization of TCRbeta template counts to usable DNA, with usable DNA being measured through amplification of reference genes present in all nucleated cells. Repertoire TCRs were annotated as SARS-CoV-2-specific when V gene, CDR3 amino acid sequence and J gene were exactly matched to a known reactive TCR set. The reference SARS-CoV-2 TCR set was obtained from MIRA and was filtered for enrichment in COVID-19-positive ImmuneCODE repertoires, whereby public or cross-reactive TCRs were removed. Drawing on the MIRA antigens, annotated TCRs were analysed further at the level of specific ORF or position within ORF. Depth was the summed frequency of annotated unique rearrangements, while breadth was defined as annotated unique rearrangements over total unique productive rearrangements. Group comparisons of TCR breadth used two-sided Wilcoxon rank-sum tests. TCRdb took over this immuneACCESS table, retaining in-frame rearrangements with V and J assigned. Such tables are incomplete; in checked studies, under half of the missing clones stem from an unresolved V gene, and the remainder is unexplained. V and J calls and clone size come straight from that table; D and trimming were deduced from the DNA. This sample comprises 300,000 to 400,000 clones, around 81% of them detected only once. The top ten hold roughly 2% of the sample.

This clone was observed a handful of times. Its antigen has not been determined. Base qualities are not recorded, but no much larger clone differs from it by a single base. Sample treatment or condition, as interpreted from the label and publication: roughly 18 received Ad26.COV2.S at low or high dose, single or two shots; about 5 received placebo; per-sample allocation not given. For vaccine and placebo recipients, repertoires were sequenced using samples collected on day 63 after the first injection. Cohort 1b enrolled 25 or so adults aged 18-55 years at a single site in Boston, USA, between 29 July and 7 August 2020. Ad26.COV2.S was a replication-incompetent adenovirus type 26 vector that expressed a prefusion-stabilized SARS-CoV-2 spike protein derived from the original Wuhan strain.

The specimen comprised peripheral blood, sampled in a trial of Ad26.COV2.S vaccine versus placebo. The sequence links TRBV29-1 to TRBJ1-2; TRBD1 lines up with 7 middle nucleotides. The receptor's source is a person aged 18 to 59 who received the Ad26.COV2.S COVID-19 vaccine or a placebo. The CDR3: CSVDGGTVTSGYTF. In nucleotide form, the sequence is TGCAGCGTTGACGGGGGGACAGTAACTAGTGGCTACACCTTC.